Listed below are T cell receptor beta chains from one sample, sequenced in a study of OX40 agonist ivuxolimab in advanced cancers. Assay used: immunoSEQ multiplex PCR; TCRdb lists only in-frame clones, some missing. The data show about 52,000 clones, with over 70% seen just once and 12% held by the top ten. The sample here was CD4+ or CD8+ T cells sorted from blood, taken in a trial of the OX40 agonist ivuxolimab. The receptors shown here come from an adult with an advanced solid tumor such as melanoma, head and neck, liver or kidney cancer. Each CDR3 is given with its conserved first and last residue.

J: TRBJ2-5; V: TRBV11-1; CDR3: CASSFTGEETQYF
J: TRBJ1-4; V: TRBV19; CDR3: CASSSRLGSNEKLFF
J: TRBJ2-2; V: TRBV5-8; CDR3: CASSPGLINTGELFF
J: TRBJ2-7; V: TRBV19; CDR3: CASSLGHPEGEQYF
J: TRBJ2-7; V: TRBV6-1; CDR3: CASSPGLGTYEQYF
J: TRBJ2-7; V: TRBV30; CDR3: CAWSVGIAGGSYEQYF
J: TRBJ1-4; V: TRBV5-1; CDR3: CASREQGVSEKLFF
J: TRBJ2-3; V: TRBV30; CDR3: CASTPPAGDTQYF
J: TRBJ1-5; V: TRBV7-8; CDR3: CASSLSGGSNQPQHF
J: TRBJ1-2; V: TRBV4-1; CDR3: CASSRLGRGEDGYTF
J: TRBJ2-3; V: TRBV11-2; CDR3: CASSSGPVGDTQYF
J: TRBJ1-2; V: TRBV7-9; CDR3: CASSPGGIYGYTF
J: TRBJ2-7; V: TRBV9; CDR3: CASSGSDFLSYEQYF
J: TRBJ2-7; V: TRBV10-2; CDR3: CASSGLAGENEQYF
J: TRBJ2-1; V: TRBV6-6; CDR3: CASSSHTTGRDEQFF
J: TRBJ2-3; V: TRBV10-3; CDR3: CAITRGLGTDTQYF
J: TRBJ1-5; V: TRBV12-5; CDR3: CASGLEEGQPQHF
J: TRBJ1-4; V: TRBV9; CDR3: CASSVATGSNEKLFF
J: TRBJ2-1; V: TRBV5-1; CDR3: CASSTQGSPYNEQFF
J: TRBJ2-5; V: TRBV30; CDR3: CAWSPPSGGQETQYF
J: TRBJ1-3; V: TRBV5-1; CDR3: CASRRQGANTIYF
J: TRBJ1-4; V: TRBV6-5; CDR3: CASSRDSGANEKLFF
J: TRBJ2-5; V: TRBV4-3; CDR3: CASSPWDRQETQYF
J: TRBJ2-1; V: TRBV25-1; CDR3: CASRGGAEQFF
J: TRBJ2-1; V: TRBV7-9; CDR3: CASSWTSGVYNEQFF
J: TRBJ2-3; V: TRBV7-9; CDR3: CASSSAKQRTTDTQYF
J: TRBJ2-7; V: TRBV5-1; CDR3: CASSSLSGLAYEQYF
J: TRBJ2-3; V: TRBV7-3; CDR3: CASSLTGGQDTQYF
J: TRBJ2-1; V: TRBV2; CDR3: CASSEARQGRQFF
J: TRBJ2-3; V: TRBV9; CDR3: CASSVRSGTTPDTQYF
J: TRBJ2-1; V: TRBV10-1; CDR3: CASGETGNEQFF
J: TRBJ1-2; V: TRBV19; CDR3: CASSNYGYTF
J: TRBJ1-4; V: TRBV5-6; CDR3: CASSLEGGKLFF
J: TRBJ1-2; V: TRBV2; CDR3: CASREIPYGYTF
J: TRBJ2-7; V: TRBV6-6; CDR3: CASRSSGTDYEQYF
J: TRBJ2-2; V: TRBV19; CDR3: CASSNYLNTGELFF
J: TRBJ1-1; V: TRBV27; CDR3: CASNPGLANTEAFF
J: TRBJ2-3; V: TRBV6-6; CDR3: CASSWGRTSTDTQYF
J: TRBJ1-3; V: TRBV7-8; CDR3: CASSVKDREGNTIYF
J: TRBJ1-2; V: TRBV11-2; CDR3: CASSLDRQSYGYTF
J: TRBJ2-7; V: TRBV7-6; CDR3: CASSRTGSLGF
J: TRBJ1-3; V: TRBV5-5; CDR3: CASSPHFQGRGGNTIYF
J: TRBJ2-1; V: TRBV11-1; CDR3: CASSPRDRYNEQFF
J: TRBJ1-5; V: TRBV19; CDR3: CASSRIWGQGGNQPQHF
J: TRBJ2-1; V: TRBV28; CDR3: CASSSRMERGSYNEQFF
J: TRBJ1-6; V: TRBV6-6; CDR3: CASSDGALSSPLHF
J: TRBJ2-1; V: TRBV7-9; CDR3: CASSRSLSYNEQFF
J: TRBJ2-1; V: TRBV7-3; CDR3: CASSPSINNEQFF
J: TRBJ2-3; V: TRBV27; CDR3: CASGRVTDTQYF
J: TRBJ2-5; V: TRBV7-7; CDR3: CASSETGFETQYF
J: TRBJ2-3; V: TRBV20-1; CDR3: CSARLSDTQYF
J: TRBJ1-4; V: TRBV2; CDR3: CASSVSYFNEKLFF
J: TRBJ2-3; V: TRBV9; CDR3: CASSVASGSGEDTQYF